The 9 T cell receptor beta chains below come from one sample, sequenced in a study of cytomegalovirus exposure and HLA in healthy donors. Primers: 60 Vbeta forward and 13 Jbeta reverse. The protocol was immunoSEQ multiplex PCR, while the TCRdb copy is restricted to in-frame clones and leaves out a portion. The sample comprises roughly 130,000 clones, roughly 80% of which are singletons, and 2.1% rests with the top ten. The sequenced material came from PBMCs. Receptor source: a man aged 25 to 40 in good health and CMV-seronegative.

This chain connects TRBV28 to TRBJ2-2; tentatively, D is TRBD1 (6 bases). CDR1 and CDR2 (germline): MDHEN, SYDVKM. The CDR3 sequence is 14 residues long. Trimming shortened V by 10 bases and J by 5 bases, and 17 bases separated the two germline ends. Here the CDR3 DNA reads TGTGCCACCCAGACAGGCTCTCATACCGGGGAGCTGTTTTTT. Protein: CATQTGSHTGELFF.

This chain joins TRBV5-5 and TRBJ1-2; D may be TRBD1 (5 bases). The germline gives CDR1 SGHKS, CDR2 YYEKEE (reference sequence). V was cut by 0 bases and J by 2 bases, with 8 bases left in between. The CDR3 is 14 amino acids. CDR3 nucleotide sequence: TGTGCCAGCAGCTTGGACAGGTCAAACTATGGCTACACCTTC. Encoded protein: CASSLDRSNYGYTF. Complete variable domain (other parts from reference TRBV5-5 and TRBJ1-2): DAGVTQSPTHLIKTRGQQVTLRCSPISGHKSVSWYQQVLGQGPQFIFQYYEKEERGRGNFPDRFSARQFPNYSSELNVNALLLGDSALYLCASSLDRSNYGYTFGSGTRLTVV.

The chain links TRBV25-1 to TRBJ2-7, with 7 bases that match TRBD1. CDR1 is MGHDK, CDR2 SYGVNS, per germline. Trimming at V came to 8 bases and at J to 5 bases, leaving 3 bases not matched to a gene. This CDR3 contains 11 residues. This CDR3 is CASGQGDEQYF. CDR3 DNA sequence: TGTGCCAGCGGTCAGGGGGACGAGCAGTACTTC.

V is TRBV11-2 and J is TRBJ2-5, with 9 nucleotides matching TRBD1. V gave up 6 bases and J gave up 1 base; unmatched junction bases: 3. Per germline, CDR1 SGHAT and CDR2 FQNNGV. The CDR3 totals 14 residues. CDR3 in amino acids: CASRQTGGQETQYF. The CDR3, as DNA: TGTGCCAGCAGACAGACAGGGGGCCAAGAGACCCAGTACTTC.

The chain couples TRBV6-1 to TRBJ2-3; a possible D gene is TRBD2 (6 bases). The V end lost 2 bases, the J end lost 5 bases, and 14 bases lay between the germline ends. The CDR3 contains 15 residues. Germline CDR1 and CDR2: MNHNS and SASEGT. Written as DNA, the CDR3 is TGTGCCAGCAGTGAAATGGAACCGGGGGTAGATACGCAGTATTTT. Amino acid sequence: CASSEMEPGVDTQYF.

CDR3 protein: CASSQDPLAGLEQFF. The CDR3 DNA sequence: TGCGCCAGCAGCCAAGATCCACTAGCGGGGCTCGAGCAGTTCTTC. The chain links TRBV4-3 to TRBJ2-1, with 10 nucleotides matching TRBD2. Germline values: CDR1 LGHNA, CDR2 YSLEER. The CDR3 covers 15 residues. V lost 0 bases, J lost 10 bases, and 6 bases stayed unmatched.

The chain employs TRBV28 and TRBJ2-3, with TRBD2 identical over 7 bases. V dropped 5 bases and J dropped 3; count of bases not matched to a gene: 8. The length of the CDR3 is 15 residues. Germline loops: CDR1 MDHEN, CDR2 SYDVKM. CDR3 region: CASSAGGGFTDTQYF. The CDR3 region has the DNA TGTGCCAGCAGTGCCGGCGGGGGATTTACAGATACGCAGTATTTT.

The chain uses TRBV5-8 and TRBJ1-2; D gene uncertain. The germline V and J ends were trimmed by 1 base and 2 bases, with 12 bases remaining between them. CDR1 is SGHTS and CDR2 is YDEGEE in the germline V gene. The CDR3 spans 15 residues. CDR3 sequence: CASSLWTLSNYGYTF. CDR3 coding DNA: TGTGCCAGCAGCTTGTGGACTTTATCGAACTATGGCTACACCTTC.

The rearrangement uses TRBV6-5 and TRBJ2-2; TRBD1 matches at 9 bases. The CDR3 runs 14 residues. V shed 6 bases and J 7 bases; nucleotides not matched to a gene: 6. Looked up from germline, CDR1 is MNHEY and CDR2 is SVGAGI. CDR3 DNA: TGTGCCAGCAGCCTCGGGACAGGGCTCGGGGAGCTGTTTTTT. As protein: CASSLGTGLGELFF.